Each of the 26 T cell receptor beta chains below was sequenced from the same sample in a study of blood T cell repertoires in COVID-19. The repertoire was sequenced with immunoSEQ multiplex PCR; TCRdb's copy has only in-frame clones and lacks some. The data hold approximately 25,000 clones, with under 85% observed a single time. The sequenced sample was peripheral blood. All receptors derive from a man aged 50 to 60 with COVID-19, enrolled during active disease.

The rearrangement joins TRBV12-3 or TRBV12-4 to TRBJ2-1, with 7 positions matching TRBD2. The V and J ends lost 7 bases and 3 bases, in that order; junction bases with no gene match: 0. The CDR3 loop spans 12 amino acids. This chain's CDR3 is CASTSGYNEQFF. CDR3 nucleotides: TGTGCCAGCACTAGCGGCTACAATGAGCAGTTCTTC.

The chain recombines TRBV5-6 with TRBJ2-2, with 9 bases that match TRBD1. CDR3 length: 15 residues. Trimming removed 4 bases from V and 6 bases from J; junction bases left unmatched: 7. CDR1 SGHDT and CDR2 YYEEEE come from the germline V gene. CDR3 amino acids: CASSRQGEGPGELFF. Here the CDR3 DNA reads TGTGCCAGCAGCCGACAGGGGGAAGGACCCGGGGAGCTGTTTTTT.

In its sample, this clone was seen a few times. The DNA for the CDR3 is TGTGCCAGCAGTATAGACAGGAGGTCCTACAATGAGCAGTTCTTC. Amino acids: CASSIDRRSYNEQFF. This chain connects TRBV6-6 to TRBJ2-1, with a tentative D call TRBD1 (6 bases). Germline CDR1 reads MNHNY; CDR2 reads SVGAGI (reference sequence). This CDR3 comprises 15 residues. Trimming cost V 5 bases and J 1 base, with 12 bases left between them.

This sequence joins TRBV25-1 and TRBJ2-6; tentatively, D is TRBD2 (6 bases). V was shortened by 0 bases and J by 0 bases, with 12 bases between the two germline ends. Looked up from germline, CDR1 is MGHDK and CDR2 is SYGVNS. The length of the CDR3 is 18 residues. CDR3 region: CASSEYGGRSSGANVLTF. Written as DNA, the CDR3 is TGTGCCAGCAGTGAATACGGGGGTAGGAGCTCTGGGGCCAACGTCCTGACTTTC.

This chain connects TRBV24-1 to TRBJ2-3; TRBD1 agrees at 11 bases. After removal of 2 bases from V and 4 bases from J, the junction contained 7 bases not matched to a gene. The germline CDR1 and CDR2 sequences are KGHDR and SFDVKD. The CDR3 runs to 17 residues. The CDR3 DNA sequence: TGTGCCACCAGTGATTGGACAGGGGGCTTGAGTGCAGATACGCAGTATTTT. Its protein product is CATSDWTGGLSADTQYF.

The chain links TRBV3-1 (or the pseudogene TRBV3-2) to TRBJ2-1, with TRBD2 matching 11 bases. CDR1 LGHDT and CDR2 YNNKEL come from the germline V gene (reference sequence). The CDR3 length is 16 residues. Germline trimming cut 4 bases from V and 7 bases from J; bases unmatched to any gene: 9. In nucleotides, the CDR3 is TGTGCCAGCAGCCGAGACACTAGCGGGGGAGAGAATGAGCAGTTCTTC. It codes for CASSRDTSGGENEQFF.

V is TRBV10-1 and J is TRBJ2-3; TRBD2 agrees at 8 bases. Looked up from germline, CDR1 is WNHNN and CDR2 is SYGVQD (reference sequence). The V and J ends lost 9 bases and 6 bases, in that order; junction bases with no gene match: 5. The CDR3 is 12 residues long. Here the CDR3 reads CASGAGVDTQYF. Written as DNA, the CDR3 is TGCGCCAGTGGAGCGGGAGTGGATACGCAGTATTTT.

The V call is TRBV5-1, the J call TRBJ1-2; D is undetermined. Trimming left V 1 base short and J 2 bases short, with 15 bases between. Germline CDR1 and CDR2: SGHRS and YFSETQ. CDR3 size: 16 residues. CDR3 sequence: CASSLSGSAGNYGYTF. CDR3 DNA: TGCGCCAGCAGCTTGTCGGGGTCCGCAGGCAACTATGGCTACACCTTC.

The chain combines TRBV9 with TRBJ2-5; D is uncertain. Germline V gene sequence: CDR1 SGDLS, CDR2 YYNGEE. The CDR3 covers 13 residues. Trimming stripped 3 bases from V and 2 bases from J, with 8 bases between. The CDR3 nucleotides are TGTGCCAGCAGCGCGACTCAGCAAGAGACCCAGTACTTC. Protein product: CASSATQQETQYF.

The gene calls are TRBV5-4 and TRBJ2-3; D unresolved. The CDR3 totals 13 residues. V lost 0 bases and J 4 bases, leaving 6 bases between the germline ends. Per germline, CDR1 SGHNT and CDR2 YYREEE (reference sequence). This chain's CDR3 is CASSLAGPDTQYF. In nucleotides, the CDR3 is TGTGCCAGCAGCTTGGCCGGTCCAGATACGCAGTATTTT.

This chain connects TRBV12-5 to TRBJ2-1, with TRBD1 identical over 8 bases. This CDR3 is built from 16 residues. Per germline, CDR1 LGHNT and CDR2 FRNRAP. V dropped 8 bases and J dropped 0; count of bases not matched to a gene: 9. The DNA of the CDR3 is TGTGCTAGTATTGGACAGGGTTCCTACTCCTACAATGAGCAGTTCTTC. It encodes CASIGQGSYSYNEQFF.

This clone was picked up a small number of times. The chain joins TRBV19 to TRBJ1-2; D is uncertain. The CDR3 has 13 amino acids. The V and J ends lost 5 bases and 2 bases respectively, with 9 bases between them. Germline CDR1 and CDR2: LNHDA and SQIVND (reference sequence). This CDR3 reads CASSPRQNYGYTF. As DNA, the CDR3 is TGTGCCAGTAGTCCAAGACAAAACTATGGCTACACCTTC.

Written as DNA, the CDR3 is TGTGCCAGCAGCTCGGGGACAGATCCGAACACCGGGGAGCTGTTTTTT. It is translated as CASSSGTDPNTGELFF. The V call is TRBV11-3, the J call TRBJ2-2; 7 bases are shared with TRBD1. V lost 4 bases to trimming and J lost 0 bases; unmatched junction nucleotides: 5. Germline lookup yields CDR1 SGHNT and CDR2 YENEEA. CDR3 length equals 16 residues.

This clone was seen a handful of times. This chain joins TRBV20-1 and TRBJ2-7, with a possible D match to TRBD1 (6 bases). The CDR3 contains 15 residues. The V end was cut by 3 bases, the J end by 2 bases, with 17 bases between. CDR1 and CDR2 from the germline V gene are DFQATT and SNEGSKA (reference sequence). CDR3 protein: CSASPSGTITYEQYF. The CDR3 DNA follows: TGCAGTGCTAGTCCATCTGGGACAATCACCTACGAGCAGTACTTC.

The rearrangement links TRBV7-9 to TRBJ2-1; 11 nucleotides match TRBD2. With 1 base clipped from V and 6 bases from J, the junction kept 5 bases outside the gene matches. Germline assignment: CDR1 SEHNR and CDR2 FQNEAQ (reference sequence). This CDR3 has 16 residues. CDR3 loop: CASSLVAGGPRNEQFF. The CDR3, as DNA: TGTGCCAGCAGCTTAGTAGCGGGGGGGCCCCGCAATGAGCAGTTCTTC.

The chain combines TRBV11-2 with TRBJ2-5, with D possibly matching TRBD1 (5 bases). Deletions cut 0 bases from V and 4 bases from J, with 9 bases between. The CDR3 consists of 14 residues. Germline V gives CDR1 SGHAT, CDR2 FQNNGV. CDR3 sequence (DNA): TGTGCCAGCAGCTTAGACAGGGCCCTAGAGACCCAGTACTTC. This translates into CASSLDRALETQYF.

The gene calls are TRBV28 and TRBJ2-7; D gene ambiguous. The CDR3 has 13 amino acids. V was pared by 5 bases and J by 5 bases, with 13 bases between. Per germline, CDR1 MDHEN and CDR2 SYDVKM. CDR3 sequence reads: CASSTNWSDEQYF. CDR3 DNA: TGTGCCAGCAGTACGAACTGGTCCGACGAGCAGTACTTC.

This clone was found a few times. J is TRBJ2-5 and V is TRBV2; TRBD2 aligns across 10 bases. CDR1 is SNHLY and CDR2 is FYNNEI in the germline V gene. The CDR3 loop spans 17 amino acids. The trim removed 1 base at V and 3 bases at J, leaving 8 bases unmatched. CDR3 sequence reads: CASSEELGLAGEETQYF. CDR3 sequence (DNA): TGTGCCAGCAGTGAAGAGTTAGGGCTAGCGGGAGAAGAGACCCAGTACTTC.

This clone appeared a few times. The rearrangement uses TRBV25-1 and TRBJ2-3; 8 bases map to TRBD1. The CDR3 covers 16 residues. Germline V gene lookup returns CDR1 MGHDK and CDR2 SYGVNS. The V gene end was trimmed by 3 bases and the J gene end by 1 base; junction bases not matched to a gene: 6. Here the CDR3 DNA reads TGTGCCAGCAGTGAGGACAGGGTTCGGGGCACAGATACGCAGTATTTT. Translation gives CASSEDRVRGTDTQYF.

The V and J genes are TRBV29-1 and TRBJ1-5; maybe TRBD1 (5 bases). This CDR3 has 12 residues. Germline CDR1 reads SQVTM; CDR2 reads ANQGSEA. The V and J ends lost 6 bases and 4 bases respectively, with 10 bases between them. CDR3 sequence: CSVRDWNQPQHF. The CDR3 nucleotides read TGCAGCGTGAGGGACTGGAATCAGCCCCAGCATTTT.

DNA for the CDR3: TGTGCCAGCAGTTTAGAGGGATATGGCTACACCTTC. It encodes CASSLEGYGYTF. The rearrangement uses TRBV28 and TRBJ1-2; D is uncertain. Germline CDR1 reads MDHEN; CDR2 reads SYDVKM. Trimming left V 2 bases short and J 5 bases short, with 6 bases between. This CDR3 is 12 amino acids long.

CDR3 amino acids: CASSQRDRGPYNEQFF. The CDR3 DNA follows: TGTGCCAGCAGCCAGAGGGACAGGGGACCGTACAATGAGCAGTTCTTC. This sequence joins TRBV14 and TRBJ2-1, with 10 bases aligning to TRBD1. After removal of 3 bases from V and 4 bases from J, the junction contained 6 bases not matched to a gene. This CDR3 spans 16 amino acids. Germline CDR1 and CDR2: SGHDN and FVKESK.

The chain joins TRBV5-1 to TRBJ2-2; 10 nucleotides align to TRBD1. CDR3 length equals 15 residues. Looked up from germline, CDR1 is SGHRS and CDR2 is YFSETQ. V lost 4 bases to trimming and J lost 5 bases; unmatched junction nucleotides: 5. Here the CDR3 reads CASSRDRGRTGELFF. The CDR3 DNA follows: TGCGCCAGCAGCCGGGACAGGGGTCGGACCGGGGAGCTGTTTTTT. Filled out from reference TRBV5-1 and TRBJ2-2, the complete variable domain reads KAGVTQTPRYLIKTRGQQVTLSCSPISGHRSVSWYQQTPGQGLQFLFEYFSETQRNKGNFPGRFSGRQFSNSRSEMNVSTLELGDSALYLCASSRDRGRTGELFFGEGSRLTVL.

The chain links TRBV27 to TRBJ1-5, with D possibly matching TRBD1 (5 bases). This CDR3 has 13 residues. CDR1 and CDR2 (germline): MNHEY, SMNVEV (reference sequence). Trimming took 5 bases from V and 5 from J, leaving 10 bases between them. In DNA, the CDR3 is TGTGCCAGCAGTCGGTCGGGGGATCAGCCCCAGCATTTT. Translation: CASSRSGDQPQHF.

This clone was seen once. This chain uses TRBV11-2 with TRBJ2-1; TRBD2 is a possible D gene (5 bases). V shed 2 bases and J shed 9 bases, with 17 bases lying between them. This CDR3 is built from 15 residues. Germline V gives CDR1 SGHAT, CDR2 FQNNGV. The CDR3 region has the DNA TGTGCCAGCAGCTTACTACTAGATGGTATAGGTGAGCAGTTCTTC. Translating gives CASSLLLDGIGEQFF.

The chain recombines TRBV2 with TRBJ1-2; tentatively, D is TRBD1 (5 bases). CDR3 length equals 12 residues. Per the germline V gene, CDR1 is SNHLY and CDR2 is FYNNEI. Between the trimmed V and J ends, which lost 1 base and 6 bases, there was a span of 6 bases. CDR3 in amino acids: CASSEGQNGYTF. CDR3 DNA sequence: TGTGCCAGCAGTGAAGGACAGAATGGCTACACCTTC.